Listed below are T cell receptor beta chains from one sample, sequenced in a study of tumor-infiltrating lymphocytes in primary liver carcinoma. TCRdb processed the multiplex PCR reads anew with MiXCR; each CDR3 protein has one entry. The sample yields 30,000 to 40,000 distinct CDR3 sequences, roughly 74% seen once. The sample consisted of liver tumor tissue from sampling region 4. These TCRs come from a man aged 40-49 years with primary liver carcinoma and hepatitis B virus infection. Each CDR3 is given with its conserved first and last residue. The order of the fields is clone size, V gene, D gene, J gene, CDR3 protein, CDR3 DNA. D genes are given only for firm matches. Where a row states a size, it is once, few, many or the class of an expanded clone; other rows omit it.

clone size: -; V gene: TRBV6-1; D gene: -; J gene: TRBJ2-3; CDR3 protein: CVSSRTYTDTQYF; CDR3 DNA: TGTGTCAGTAGTCGGACTTACACAGATACGCAGTATTTT
clone size: -; V gene: TRBV28; D gene: -; J gene: TRBJ2-4; CDR3 protein: CASSPPGLTRNTQYF; CDR3 DNA: TGTGCCAGCAGCCCTCCCGGGTTGACCAGAAACACCCAGTACTTC
clone size: -; V gene: TRBV11-2; D gene: -; J gene: TRBJ2-4; CDR3 protein: CTRSLDRAGLAKNIQYF; CDR3 DNA: TGTACCAGAAGCTTAGATAGAGCAGGTCTAGCAAAAAACATTCAGTACTTC
clone size: -; V gene: TRBV5-5; D gene: -; J gene: TRBJ1-2; CDR3 protein: CVSSPHPDITNNGYTF; CDR3 DNA: TGTGTCAGCAGCCCTCACCCGGACATAACTAACAATGGCTACACCTTC
clone size: -; V gene: TRBV7-2; D gene: -; J gene: TRBJ2-3; CDR3 protein: CASSSVRTGSTDTQYF; CDR3 DNA: TGTGCCAGCAGCTCCGTCAGAACAGGGAGCACAGATACGCAGTATTTT
clone size: once; V gene: TRBV14; D gene: -; J gene: TRBJ2-3; CDR3 protein: CVSSRGCTGTQYF; CDR3 DNA: TGTGTCAGCAGCCGAGGATGCACAGGTACGCAGTATTTT
clone size: -; V gene: TRBV21-1; D gene: -; J gene: TRBJ2-7; CDR3 protein: CVSSPPNLSGTGSYEQYF; CDR3 DNA: TGTGTCAGCAGTCCACCGAATCTCTCAGGGACGGGCTCCTACGAGCAGTACTTC
clone size: -; V gene: TRBV7-9; D gene: -; J gene: TRBJ2-3; CDR3 protein: CASSLLAGSGYTQYF; CDR3 DNA: TGTGCCAGCAGCTTATTAGCCGGGTCTGGGTATACGCAGTATTTT
clone size: -; V gene: TRBV6-2/TRBV6-3; D gene: -; J gene: TRBJ2-5; CDR3 protein: CASSLDGRHETQYF; CDR3 DNA: TGTGCCAGCAGCCTGGACGGCCGTCATGAGACCCAGTACTTT
clone size: few; V gene: TRBV5-4; D gene: -; J gene: TRBJ2-2; CDR3 protein: CASRPGANTGEPFF; CDR3 DNA: TGTGCCAGCAGGCCAGGGGCGAACACCGGGGAGCCGTTTTTC
clone size: -; V gene: TRBV10-3; D gene: TRBD2; J gene: TRBJ2-3; CDR3 protein: CAIRGTNEVTDTEYF; CDR3 DNA: TGTGCCATCAGGGGGACTAACGAAGTTACAGATACGGAGTATTTT
clone size: once; V gene: TRBV29-1; D gene: TRBD1; J gene: TRBJ1-1; CDR3 protein: CSAAGGWGMNTGAFF; CDR3 DNA: TGCAGCGCTGCAGGGGGCTGGGGGATGAACACTGGGGCTTTCTTT
clone size: -; V gene: TRBV6-6; D gene: -; J gene: TRBJ1-2; CDR3 protein: CGSSLIGVKGYTF; CDR3 DNA: TGTGGTAGCAGCTTGATAGGGGTGAAAGGCTACACCTTC
clone size: -; V gene: TRBV5-1; D gene: -; J gene: TRBJ2-3; CDR3 protein: CASMEGSPDTQYF; CDR3 DNA: TGCGCTAGCATGGAAGGGAGCCCAGATACCCAGTATTTT
clone size: -; V gene: TRBV5-5; D gene: -; J gene: TRBJ2-7; CDR3 protein: CASSIGRPYEQYF; CDR3 DNA: TGTGCCAGCAGCATTGGACGGCCCTACGAACAGTACTTC
clone size: many; V gene: TRBV5-1; D gene: TRBD1; J gene: TRBJ2-1; CDR3 protein: CASSSQGDSYNEQFF; CDR3 DNA: TGCGCCAGCAGCTCTCAGGGGGACTCCTACAATGAGCAGTTCTTC
clone size: -; V gene: TRBV15; D gene: -; J gene: TRBJ1-1; CDR3 protein: CATNEPGLNTEAFF; CDR3 DNA: TGTGCCACCAACGAACCGGGTCTGAACACTGAAGCTTTCTTT
clone size: -; V gene: TRBV5-1; D gene: -; J gene: TRBJ2-7; CDR3 protein: CASRPRRGNSYEQYF; CDR3 DNA: TGCGCCAGCCGCCCCCGGAGGGGGAACTCCTACGAGCAGTACTTC
clone size: -; V gene: TRBV12-3/TRBV12-4; D gene: TRBD2; J gene: TRBJ2-3; CDR3 protein: CASGVAGGSTYTQYF; CDR3 DNA: TGTGCCAGCGGGGTGGCGGGAGGGAGCACATATACGCAGTATTTT
clone size: few; V gene: TRBV5-5; D gene: TRBD1; J gene: TRBJ2-7; CDR3 protein: CASSFRDRGNKQYF; CDR3 DNA: TGTGCCAGCAGTTTTCGGGACAGGGGTAACAAGCAGTACTTC
clone size: many; V gene: TRBV21-1; D gene: -; J gene: TRBJ2-1; CDR3 protein: CASSNDPSANNEQFF; CDR3 DNA: TGTGCCAGCAGCAATGATCCTAGCGCCAACAATGAGCAGTTCTTC
clone size: few; V gene: TRBV10-2; D gene: -; J gene: TRBJ1-5; CDR3 protein: CASGVGGTQPQHF; CDR3 DNA: TGCGCCAGTGGTGTGGGAGGAACGCAGCCCCAGCATTTT
clone size: -; V gene: TRBV28; D gene: -; J gene: TRBJ1-1; CDR3 protein: CASFNTPGDTKAFF; CDR3 DNA: TGTGCCAGCTTCAACACCCCAGGGGACACTAAAGCCTTCTTT
clone size: few; V gene: TRBV10-3; D gene: -; J gene: TRBJ2-7; CDR3 protein: CATSYGTSDSYEQYF; CDR3 DNA: TGTGCCACCAGCTACGGGACCAGCGACTCCTACGAGCAGTACTTC
clone size: -; V gene: TRBV7-2; D gene: -; J gene: TRBJ1-2; CDR3 protein: CASSVDRRFGYTF; CDR3 DNA: TGTGCCAGCAGCGTAGACAGGCGCTTTGGCTACACATTC
clone size: -; V gene: TRBV24-1; D gene: -; J gene: TRBJ2-1; CDR3 protein: CATRLTGDNEQFF; CDR3 DNA: TGTGCCACCAGGCTAACGGGAGACAATGAGCAGTTCTTC
clone size: -; V gene: TRBV5-1; D gene: -; J gene: TRBJ2-2; CDR3 protein: CASSSVGSNIGELFF; CDR3 DNA: TGCGCCAGCAGCTCGGTGGGTTCGAACATCGGGGAGCTGTTTTTT
clone size: few; V gene: TRBV4-3; D gene: -; J gene: TRBJ2-7; CDR3 protein: CASSQPGEYKQYF; CDR3 DNA: TGCGCCAGCAGCCAACCGGGAGAGTACAAGCAGTACTTC
clone size: -; V gene: TRBV11-1; D gene: TRBD1; J gene: TRBJ1-2; CDR3 protein: CASSRDRVVNYGCTF; CDR3 DNA: TGTGCCAGCAGCCGCGACAGGGTGGTGAACTATGGCTGCACCTTC
clone size: -; V gene: TRBV6-1; D gene: TRBD1; J gene: TRBJ2-7; CDR3 protein: CASRPRQGAYWQYF; CDR3 DNA: TGTGCCAGCAGGCCGAGACAGGGGGCTTACTGGCAGTACTTC
clone size: medium-sized; V gene: TRBV6-1; D gene: -; J gene: TRBJ2-3; CDR3 protein: CASSQTDTQYF; CDR3 DNA: TGTGCCAGCAGTCAAACAGATACGCAGTATTTT
clone size: few; V gene: TRBV6-1; D gene: -; J gene: TRBJ2-7; CDR3 protein: CTSSETWERYF; CDR3 DNA: TGTACCAGCAGTGAAACGTGGGAGCGGTACTTC
clone size: -; V gene: TRBV11-2; D gene: -; J gene: TRBJ2-7; CDR3 protein: CASSSNWKPYEQYF; CDR3 DNA: TGTGCCAGCAGCTCTAACTGGAAACCCTACGAGCAGTACTTC
clone size: -; V gene: TRBV30; D gene: -; J gene: TRBJ2-1; CDR3 protein: CGSSQGYNEQFF; CDR3 DNA: TGTGGCTCGAGTCAGGGTTACAATGAGCAGTTCTTC
clone size: -; V gene: TRBV28; D gene: TRBD1; J gene: TRBJ2-5; CDR3 protein: CASSQTGGNYRETQYF; CDR3 DNA: TGCGCCAGCAGTCAAACAGGGGGTAATTATCGAGAGACCCAGTACTTC
clone size: -; V gene: TRBV5-1; D gene: -; J gene: TRBJ2-3; CDR3 protein: CTSSFGLRVETLTDTQYF; CDR3 DNA: TGCACCAGCAGCTTTGGACTCCGAGTGGAAACCCTAACAGATACGCAGTATTTT
clone size: -; V gene: TRBV11-1; D gene: TRBD2; J gene: TRBJ2-1; CDR3 protein: CASSVGGPKKQFF; CDR3 DNA: TGTGCCAGCAGCGTGGGAGGGCCGAAAAAGCAGTTCTTC
clone size: -; V gene: TRBV11-3; D gene: -; J gene: TRBJ1-5; CDR3 protein: CAISDCYSNQPQHF; CDR3 DNA: TGTGCCATCAGTGACTGCTATAGTAATCAGCCCCAGCATTTT
clone size: -; V gene: TRBV30; D gene: -; J gene: TRBJ1-1; CDR3 protein: CTWRNWLNTEAFF; CDR3 DNA: TGTACCTGGAGGAATTGGCTGAACACTGAAGCTTTCTTT
clone size: -; V gene: TRBV29-1; D gene: -; J gene: TRBJ2-7; CDR3 protein: CTTEDPGGSSYEQYF; CDR3 DNA: TGCACCACTGAAGATCCAGGAGGGAGCTCCTACGAGCAGTACTTC
clone size: -; V gene: TRBV11-2; D gene: TRBD2; J gene: TRBJ2-3; CDR3 protein: CASSPVVGGVPYTQYF; CDR3 DNA: TGTGCCAGCAGCCCAGTTGTGGGAGGGGTCCCATATACACAGTATTTT
clone size: few; V gene: TRBV7-8; D gene: TRBD1; J gene: TRBJ2-5; CDR3 protein: CASSITGDRETQYF; CDR3 DNA: TGTGCCAGCAGCATCACAGGGGACAGAGAGACTCAGTACTTC
clone size: -; V gene: TRBV4-1; D gene: -; J gene: TRBJ1-1; CDR3 protein: CVSSQVNLGTEVFF; CDR3 DNA: TGCGTCAGCAGCCAAGTAAACTTGGGCACTGAAGTTTTCTTT